This T cell receptor beta chain was documented in a study of blood T cell repertoires in COVID-19. Germline V gene sequence: CDR1 KGHSH, CDR2 LQKENI. With V trimmed by 4 bases and J by 0 bases, 4 bases remained unmatched. The CDR3 length is 15 residues. Methods used by the authors: Estimation of nucleated cell counts relied on the amplification of reference gene primers. Assay: immunoSEQ multiplex PCR; the TCRdb copy retains only in-frame clones and omits some. V and J calls and clone size are as listed in that table; D and trimming were resolved from the DNA. The repertoire has hundreds of thousands of clones, about 86% of them found once; the top ten carry 6.2%.

The chain combines TRBV18 with TRBJ2-3; TRBD1 matches 7 bases. The sequenced sample consisted of peripheral blood. This receptor was taken from a man in his 60s who had recovered from COVID-19. CDR3 amino acids: CASSRRQGSTDTQYF. DNA of the CDR3: TGTGCCAGCTCACGACGACAGGGAAGCACAGATACGCAGTATTTT.